This TCR beta chain was sequenced for a study of CD8+ T cells in alopecia areata. Study-wide context: Tofacitinib administration to treated patients was oral, at 5 to 10 mg twice daily.

As for treatment: oral pan-JAK inhibitor, 5-10 mg twice daily. Separation by sorting yielded CD4+ and CD8+ T cells from PBMCs. The CDR3 totals 12 residues. Germline CDR1 reads SQVTM; CDR2 reads ANQGSEA. V gave up 7 bases and J gave up 1 base; unmatched junction bases: 3. Extraction of RNA preceded its reverse transcription into cDNA, which served as the sequencing template. Clones were read by immunoSEQ multiplex PCR, and TCRdb kept only the in-frame ones, dropping some. In the table there are about 220,000 clones, under 60% of which are singletons. As concerns this clone: What it binds is not known.

The study, taken as a whole, reports: With patients, TCR sharing proved less clear than in mice, a difference possibly related to HLA. One nonresponder leaves baseline CD8+ expansion's link to response uncertain.

This sequence joins TRBV29-1 and TRBJ2-5; 7 bases fit TRBD2. The sequence derives from a human donor with alopecia areata. Sequenced material: CD4+ T cells sorted from blood, taken at week 4, from a patient treated with tofacitinib. The CDR3 DNA is TGCAGCGGGGCGGGGGTCCAAGAGACCCAGTACTTC. This gives the protein CSGAGVQETQYF.